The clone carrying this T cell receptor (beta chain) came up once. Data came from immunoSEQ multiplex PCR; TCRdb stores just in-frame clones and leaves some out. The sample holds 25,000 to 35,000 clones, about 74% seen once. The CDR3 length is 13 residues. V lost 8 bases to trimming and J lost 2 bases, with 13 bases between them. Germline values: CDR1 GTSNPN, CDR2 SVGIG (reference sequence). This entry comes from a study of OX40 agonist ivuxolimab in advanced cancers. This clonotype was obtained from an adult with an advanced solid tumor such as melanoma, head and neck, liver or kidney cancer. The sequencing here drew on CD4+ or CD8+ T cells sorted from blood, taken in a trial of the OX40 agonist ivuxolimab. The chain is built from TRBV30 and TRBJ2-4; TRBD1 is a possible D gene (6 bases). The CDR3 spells CAGKGGPKNIQYF. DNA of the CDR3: TGTGCCGGCAAAGGGGGACCCAAAAACATTCAGTACTTC.